This TCR beta chain was captured in a study of naive and memory T cell subsets. Both TRBC1 and TRBC2 were covered by a beta constant-region primer of two equimolar oligonucleotides. TCRdb re-derived calls from the UMI-ligation and nested PCR reads in MiXCR, one entry per CDR3 protein. The sample has around 90,000 distinct CDR3 sequences, 7% seen once. Looked up from germline, CDR1 is SEHNR and CDR2 is FQNEAQ (reference sequence). Trimming pared 5 bases from V and 0 bases from J, leaving 10 bases between. The CDR3 is 15 residues long. Sequencing was carried out using central memory CD4+ T cells from blood. The sequence was collected from a human donor in good health. The J gene is TRBJ2-2, the V gene TRBV7-9, with unresolved D. As DNA, the CDR3 is TGTGCCAGCAGCCCTGGGATCTCGAACACCGGGGAGCTGTTTTTT. Its translation is CASSPGISNTGELFF.